The rows below give T cell receptor beta chains drawn from one sample of a study of shared clonotypes between healthy human individuals. Clones were read by immunoSEQ multiplex PCR, and TCRdb kept only the in-frame ones, dropping some. Of more than 550,000 clones in the sample, around 77% are singletons; the top ten hold approximately 1.7%. The sequencing input was memory CD4+ T cells sorted from blood. These receptors were taken from a woman in her 30s in good health. Both conserved end residues are part of each CDR3. Fields, in order: D gene, clone size, V gene, J gene, CDR3 protein, CDR3 DNA. The D gene is left open where the match is weak. Size values are once, few and many counts, or a class for expanded clones, and some rows have none.

NA,NA,TRBV15,TRBJ1-5,CATSSGGSSNQPQHF,TGTGCCACCAGCAGTGGGGGGAGTAGCAATCAGCCCCAGCATTTT
NA,NA,TRBV10-1,TRBJ2-2,CASSDRAFDGGELFF,TGCGCCAGCAGTGACAGGGCCTTCGACGGGGGGGAGCTGTTTTTT
NA,NA,TRBV2,TRBJ2-7,CASSEAKNTGYEQYF,TGTGCCAGCAGTGAAGCCAAGAACACGGGTTACGAGCAGTACTTC
NA,few,TRBV7-9,TRBJ2-7,CASSLAGPEQYF,TGTGCCAGCAGCTTAGCGGGGCCTGAGCAGTACTTC
NA,NA,TRBV18,TRBJ2-7,CASSPPGSGPGEQYF,TGTGCCAGCTCACCCCCCGGTAGCGGCCCTGGGGAGCAGTACTTC
NA,NA,TRBV28,TRBJ1-4,CASTKQGAEKLFF,TGTGCCAGCACCAAACAGGGCGCTGAAAAACTGTTTTTT
TRBD2,NA,TRBV6-1,TRBJ2-1,CASRAGTSEYNEQFF,TGTGCCAGCAGGGCCGGGACTAGCGAGTACAATGAGCAGTTCTTC
TRBD1,NA,TRBV18,TRBJ1-1,CASATGQGGSEAFF,TGTGCCAGCGCAACCGGACAGGGAGGGTCTGAAGCTTTCTTT
NA,few,TRBV18,TRBJ2-2,CASSPPGIPTGELFF,TGTGCCAGCTCACCACCGGGGATTCCTACCGGGGAGCTGTTTTTT
NA,NA,TRBV28,TRBJ1-1,CASRSGRYMNTEAFF,TGTGCCAGCAGATCCGGACGGTACATGAACACTGAAGCTTTCTTT
TRBD1,NA,TRBV10-3,TRBJ1-2,CAISEVGGAGGYTF,TGTGCCATCAGTGAGGTAGGGGGCGCCGGTGGCTACACCTTC
NA,few,TRBV6-5,TRBJ1-2,CATRRTATFNYGYTF,TGTGCCACGAGAAGGACGGCCACCTTTAACTATGGCTACACCTTC
NA,few,TRBV5-1,TRBJ2-1,CASSLGQYNEQFF,TGCGCCAGCAGCTTGGGGCAGTATAATGAGCAGTTCTTC
NA,few,TRBV28,TRBJ2-2,CASSLGYWRGNTGELFF,TGTGCCAGCAGTTTGGGCTACTGGCGGGGGAACACCGGGGAGCTGTTTTTT